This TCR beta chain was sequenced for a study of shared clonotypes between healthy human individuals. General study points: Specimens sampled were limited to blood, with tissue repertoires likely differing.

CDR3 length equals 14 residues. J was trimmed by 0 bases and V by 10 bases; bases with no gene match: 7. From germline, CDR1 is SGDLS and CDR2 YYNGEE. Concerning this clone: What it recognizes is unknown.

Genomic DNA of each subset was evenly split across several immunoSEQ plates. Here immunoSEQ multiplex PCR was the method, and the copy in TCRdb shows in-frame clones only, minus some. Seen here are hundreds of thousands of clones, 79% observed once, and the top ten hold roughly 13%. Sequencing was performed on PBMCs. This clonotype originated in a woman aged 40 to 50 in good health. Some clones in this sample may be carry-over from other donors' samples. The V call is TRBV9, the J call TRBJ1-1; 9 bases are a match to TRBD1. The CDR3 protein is CAARGQGMNTEAFF. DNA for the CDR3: TGTGCCGCCCGAGGACAGGGGATGAACACTGAAGCTTTCTTT.